These T cell receptor beta chains were read from a single sample in a study of Ad26.COV2.S vaccination and SARS-CoV-2 variants. Measured with immunoSEQ multiplex PCR; TCRdb has only the in-frame clones, and not every one. The table has thousands of clones, over 80% seen once; the top ten hold roughly 32%. Sequenced here: peripheral blood, sampled after recovery from COVID-19. These receptors came from a human donor who had recovered from COVID-19. The CDR3 runs from the conserved cysteine through the conserved F or W. The D gene is left open where the match is weak. The size field is filled for only some rows; it gives once, few, many or a size class.

v_gene,abundance,j_gene,d_gene,CDR3nt,CDR3aa
TRBV5-6,few,TRBJ1-1,.,TGTGCCAGCAGCTTGGTTGGATTCGTAGAAACTGAAGCTTTCTTT,CASSLVGFVETEAFF
TRBV7-2,.,TRBJ1-1,.,TGTGCCAGCAGCCCAGGGACATCGATCAACACTGAAGCTTTCTTT,CASSPGTSINTEAFF
TRBV7-8,.,TRBJ2-5,TRBD1,TGTGCCAGCAGCTACTTACTCGGACAGGGCGGGGAGACCCAGTACTTC,CASSYLLGQGGETQYF
TRBV18,few,TRBJ1-1,.,TGTGCCAGCTCACTCCAGCCCGGGACAAGGAACACTGAAGCTTTCTTT,CASSLQPGTRNTEAFF
TRBV24-1,.,TRBJ2-1,.,TGTGCCACCAGTGACCCGCGGGCGGACCACCCCTATGAGCAGTTCTTC,CATSDPRADHPYEQFF
TRBV5-4,.,TRBJ2-3,.,TGTGCCAGCAGCTTGGAGCCCACAGATACGCAGTATTTT,CASSLEPTDTQYF
TRBV6-5,.,TRBJ2-5,.,TGTGCCACCCGGGAGGAGACCCAGTACTTC,CATREETQYF
TRBV20-1,.,TRBJ2-1,.,TGCAGTGCTCCAGGCTCGTATGAGCAGTTCTTC,CSAPGSYEQFF
TRBV28,.,TRBJ1-2,.,TGTGCCAGCAGTTCGAACTATGGCTACACCTTC,CASSSNYGYTF
TRBV29-1,once,TRBJ2-5,TRBD2,TGCAGCGTTGCCATTCTAGCGGGAGGTCTCCAAGAGACCCAGTACTTC,CSVAILAGGLQETQYF
TRBV3-1/TRBV3-2,.,TRBJ2-6,.,TGTGCCAGCAGTCCTAGAACTTCTGGGGCCAACGTCCTGACTTTC,CASSPRTSGANVLTF
TRBV7-9,once,TRBJ1-6,.,TGTGCCAGCAGCTTAGAAGGGAAGAATTCACCCCTCCACTTT,CASSLEGKNSPLHF
TRBV19,.,TRBJ1-2,.,TGTGCCAGTTCTTCCATGGGCTATGGCTACACCTTC,CASSSMGYGYTF
TRBV5-4,.,TRBJ1-1,.,TGTGCCAGCAGCTTGGAACAGCCGAACACTGAAGCTTTCTTT,CASSLEQPNTEAFF
TRBV7-6,.,TRBJ1-1,TRBD1,TGTGCCAGCAGCTTAGCAGGGGGACAGACTGAAGCTTTCTTT,CASSLAGGQTEAFF
TRBV3-1/TRBV3-2,.,TRBJ1-4,.,TGTGCCAGCAGCCAAGGTGATTCAACTAATGAAAAACTGTTTTTT,CASSQGDSTNEKLFF
TRBV7-9,.,TRBJ2-1,.,TGTGCCAGCAGCCACACCGGCATAGAGCAGTTCTTC,CASSHTGIEQFF
TRBV24-1,.,TRBJ2-1,TRBD2,TGTGCCACCAGTGAGCGGGGGACCGATGAGCAGTTCTTC,CATSERGTDEQFF
TRBV18,.,TRBJ1-5,.,TGTGCCAGCTCAAAAGGGGGTCCCTCTCTCAATCAGCCCCAGCATTTT,CASSKGGPSLNQPQHF
TRBV6-5,.,TRBJ1-5,.,TGTGCCAGCACCGAGGGGATGAGCAATCAGCCCCAGCATTTT,CASTEGMSNQPQHF
TRBV7-6,.,TRBJ1-1,.,TGTGCCAGCAGCCTGGGGGACGGAGGAATCACTGAAGCTTTCTTT,CASSLGDGGITEAFF